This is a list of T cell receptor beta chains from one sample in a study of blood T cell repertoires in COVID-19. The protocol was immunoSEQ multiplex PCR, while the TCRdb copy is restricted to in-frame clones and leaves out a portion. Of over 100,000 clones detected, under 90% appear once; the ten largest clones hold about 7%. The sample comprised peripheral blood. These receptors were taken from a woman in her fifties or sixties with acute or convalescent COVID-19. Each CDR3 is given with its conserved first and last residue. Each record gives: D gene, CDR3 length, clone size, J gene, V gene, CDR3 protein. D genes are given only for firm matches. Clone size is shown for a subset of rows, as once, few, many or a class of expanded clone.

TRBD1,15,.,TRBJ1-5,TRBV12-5,CASGSSGTGVQPQHF
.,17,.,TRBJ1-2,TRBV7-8,CASSPKGYWTESYGYTF
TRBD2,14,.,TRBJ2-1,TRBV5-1,CASSQRGGYNEQFF
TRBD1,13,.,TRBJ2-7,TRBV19,CATRRGQGAEQYF
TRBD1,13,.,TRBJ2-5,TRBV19,CASSSDRGETQYF
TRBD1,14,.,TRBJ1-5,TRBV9,CASSPGQGFRPQHF
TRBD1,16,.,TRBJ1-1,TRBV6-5,CASSYSGQGPYTEAFF
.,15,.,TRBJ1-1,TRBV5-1,CASSLDPRGGAEAFF
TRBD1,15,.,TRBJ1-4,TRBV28,CASSTIGQGGEKLFF
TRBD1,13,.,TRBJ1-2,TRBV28,CASSLSRGQGYTF
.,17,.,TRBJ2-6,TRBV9,CASSVEARQSGANVLTF
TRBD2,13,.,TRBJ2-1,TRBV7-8,CASSRGLVNEQFF
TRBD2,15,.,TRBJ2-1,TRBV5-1,CASSPGLDFYNEQFF
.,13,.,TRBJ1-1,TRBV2,CASSVEGNTEAFF
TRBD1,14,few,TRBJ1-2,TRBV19,CASLRDRGSYGYTF
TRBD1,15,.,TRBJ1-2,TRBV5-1,CASSSGQGTNYGYTF
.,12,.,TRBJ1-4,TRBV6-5,CASRRGNEKLFF
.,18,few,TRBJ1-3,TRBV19,CASSPQRRGSSAGNTIYF
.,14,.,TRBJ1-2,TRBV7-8,CASSLRRAPGGYTF
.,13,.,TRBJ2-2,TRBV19,CASTRGNTGELFF
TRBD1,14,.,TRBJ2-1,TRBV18,CASSPRDSSGEQFF
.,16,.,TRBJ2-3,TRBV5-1,CASSLASQGITDTQYF
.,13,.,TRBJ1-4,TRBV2,CASSVVKNEKLFF
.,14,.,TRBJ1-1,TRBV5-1,CASTLGHGNTEAFF
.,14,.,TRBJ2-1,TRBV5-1,CASSRWADGNEQFF
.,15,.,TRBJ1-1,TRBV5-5,CASSLGPGRGFAAFF
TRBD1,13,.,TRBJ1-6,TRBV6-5,CASWDRENSPLHF
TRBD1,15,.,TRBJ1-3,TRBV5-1,CASSATGASGNTIYF
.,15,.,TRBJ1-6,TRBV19,CASSIGHLYNSPLHF
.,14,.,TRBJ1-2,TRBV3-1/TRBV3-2,CASSRNTGNYGYTF
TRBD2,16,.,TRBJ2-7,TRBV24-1,CATGEIGGGSAYEQYF
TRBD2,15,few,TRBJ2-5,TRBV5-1,CASSLFASGEETQYF
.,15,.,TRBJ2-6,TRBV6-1,CASSEGSSGANVLTF
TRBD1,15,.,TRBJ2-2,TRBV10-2,CASGGDRGGTGELFF
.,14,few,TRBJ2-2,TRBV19,CASRKRGDTGELFF
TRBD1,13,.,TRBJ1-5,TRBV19,CASYTGDGQPQHF
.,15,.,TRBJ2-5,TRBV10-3,CATRSRGMLEETQYF
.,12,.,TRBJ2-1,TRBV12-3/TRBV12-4,CASSFYVNEQFF
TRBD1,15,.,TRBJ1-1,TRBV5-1,CASSFTQGAQTEAFF
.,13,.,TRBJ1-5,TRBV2,CASTPEGVQPQHF
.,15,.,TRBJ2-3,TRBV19,CAIQWRRSCTDTQYF
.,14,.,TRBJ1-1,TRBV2,CASSVTGILTEAFF
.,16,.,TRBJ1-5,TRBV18,CASSPRQSGGNQPQHF
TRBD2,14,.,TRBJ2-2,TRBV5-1,CASKAGGWTGELFF
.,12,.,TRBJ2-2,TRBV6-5,CASEGVTGELFF
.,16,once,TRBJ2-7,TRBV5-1,CASSPALLGSSYEQYF
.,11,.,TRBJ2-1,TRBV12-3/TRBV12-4,CASSFNNEQFF
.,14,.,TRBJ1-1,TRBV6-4,CASSEEGVNTEAFF
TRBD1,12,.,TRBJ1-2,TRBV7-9,CASSSGQEGYTF
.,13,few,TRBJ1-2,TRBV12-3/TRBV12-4,CASSLARGYGYTF